The 13 T cell receptor beta chains reported below all come from one sample, sequenced in a study of tumor and adjacent non-tumor tissue in lung cancer. Three rounds of nested PCR, following a modified ARM-PCR protocol, produced the TCRbeta library. Via MiXCR, TCRdb re-called the multiplex PCR reads, giving one row per CDR3 protein. Seen here are approximately 110,000 distinct CDR3 sequences, roughly 75% observed once, and the top ten hold 37%. No cell sorting was done before RNA was extracted from the tissue. The sequenced sample consisted of lung tumor tissue. The receptors come from a woman aged 60 to 75 with non-small cell lung cancer.

Details on this clonotype: In this CDR3 the conserved last residue, phenylalanine or tryptophan, is missing, so a read error is likely. No DNA is shown, since the ends of the CDR3 on it are uncertain; the CDR3 is the one TCRdb lists. V is TRBV6-5 and J is TRBJ1-6; the table's D call, TRBD1, was not checked against the DNA. The CDR3 length is 17 residues, termini included. CDR1 MNHEY and CDR2 SVGAGI come from the germline V gene. CDR3 loop: CASSSGTGDSYNSPPHL.

In regard to this clonotype: One end of the junction varies from germline; a read error may be responsible. The J gene is TRBJ2-3, the V gene TRBV4-3; D may be TRBD2 (5 bases). This CDR3 comprises 14 residues. Germline assignment: CDR1 LGHNA and CDR2 YSLEER. The CDR3 here is CTSRQDRRPDTQYF. CDR3 in DNA: TGCACCAGCAGGCAAGATAGGAGGCCAGATACGCAGTATTTT.

Regarding this clonotype: This may be a read error: a much more frequent sequence differs by one nucleotide. The CDR3 DNA sequence: TGCGCCAGCAGCCAAGAGTCCAGGTGGGACTATGGCTACACCTTC. This gives the protein CASSQESRWDYGYTF. The rearrangement uses TRBV4-3 and TRBJ1-2; D is uncertain. The V end was cut by 0 bases, the J end by 3 bases, with 11 bases between. This CDR3 has 15 residues. Germline V gene lookup returns CDR1 LGHNA and CDR2 YSLEER.

On this clonotype: A much larger clone differs from this one at a single base, so this may be a read error. It is likely a read error, because the conserved phenylalanine at the end of the CDR3 is missing. The DNA is left out, because the CDR3 cannot be placed on it with certainty; the CDR3 is given as TCRdb lists it. This chain connects TRBV12-3 or TRBV12-4 to TRBJ2-1. Inclusive of both ends, the CDR3 amounts to 11 amino acids. CDR3: CASSFSNEHFL.

This chain connects TRBV11-2 to TRBJ2-1, with TRBD2 matching over 8 bases. The junction had 8 bases not matched to a gene; V was cut back by 10 bases and J by 0 bases. Germline assignment: CDR1 SGHAT and CDR2 FQNNGV. This CDR3 comprises 15 residues. CDR3 sequence: CATLGRGGSYNEQFF. The CDR3 nucleotides are TGTGCCACCCTAGGCCGGGGGGGCTCCTACAATGAGCAGTTCTTC.

This rearrangement joins TRBV4-2 to TRBJ2-1; TRBD2 aligns across 11 bases. This CDR3 is 18 amino acids long. The germline CDR1 and CDR2 sequences are LGHNA and YNFKEQ. V was clipped by 0 bases and J by 6 bases; unmatched bases: 10. The CDR3: CASSQDPLSGGEGNEQFF. In DNA form, the CDR3 reads TGTGCCAGCAGCCAAGATCCACTTAGCGGGGGGGAGGGCAATGAGCAGTTCTTC.

With regard to this clonotype: With a much larger clone just one base away, this may be a read error. V gene TRBV12-3 or TRBV12-4 combines with J gene TRBJ1-1, with D perhaps matching TRBD1 (6 bases). The CDR3 is 13 amino acids. CDR3 coding DNA: TGTGCCGGGTCGGACAGCGTGAACGCTGAAGCTTTCTTT. This sequence encodes CAGSDSVNAEAFF.

The genes are TRBV5-6 and TRBJ1-1; D perhaps matches TRBD1 (5 bases). V was pared by 0 bases and J by 11 bases, with 20 bases between. Per germline, CDR1 SGHDT and CDR2 YYEEEE. The CDR3 is made up of 15 amino acids. CDR3 protein: CASSLVPRWGNEAFF. CDR3 DNA sequence: TGTGCCAGCAGCTTGGTTCCAAGGTGGGGCAATGAGGCTTTCTTT.

In the case of this clonotype: Since a much larger clone is just one base distant, this may be a read error. The gene calls are TRBV4-3 and TRBJ1-4; 8 bases are a match to TRBD1. CDR1 and CDR2 (germline): LGHNA, YSLEER. CDR3 size: 16 residues. CDR3 DNA: TGCGCCAGCAGCCTGGACAGGGTTGCAACTAATGTAAAACTGTTTTTT. Translated, it gives CASSLDRVATNVKLFF.

Concerning this clonotype itself: One junction end does not reproduce the germline sequence, and a read error may be involved. V usage is TRBV11-2 and J usage is TRBJ2-1; D not certain. The CDR3 has 13 amino acids. The germline V gene encodes CDR1 SGHAT and CDR2 FQNNGV. CDR3 loop: CASSLKLGNEQFF. CDR3 DNA sequence: TGTGCCAGCAGCTTAAAGTTAGGAAATGAACAGTTCTTC.

Details on this clonotype: A single base separates this from a much larger clone, so it may be a read error. The chain combines TRBV20-1 with TRBJ1-2; possibly TRBD1 for D (5 bases). CDR1 is DFQATT and CDR2 is SNEGSKA in the germline V gene (reference sequence). CDR3 length: 15 residues. CDR3 coding DNA: TGCAGTGCTAGAGATCCACTAGGGGTGAACTATAGCTACACCTTC. Its protein product is CSARDPLGVNYSYTF.

Concerning this clonotype itself: Sequence at one end of the junction differs from germline and may be a read error. V and J are TRBV6-1 and TRBJ2-6; TRBD1 might be the D (6 bases). Germline CDR1 reads MNHNS; CDR2 reads SASEGT. The CDR3 loop spans 19 amino acids. In DNA, the CDR3 is TGTGCCAGCTGTGGCCCGGACAGTGCCATATTCTCTGGGGCCAACGTCCTGGCTTTC. Translation: CASCGPDSAIFSGANVLAF.

With regard to this clonotype: One junction end disagrees with the germline gene, perhaps due to a read error. The rearrangement links TRBV10-2 to TRBJ1-1, with 11 bases matching TRBD1. The germline V gene encodes CDR1 WSHSY and CDR2 SAAADI. The CDR3 totals 15 residues. CDR3 nucleotides: TGTGCCAGCAGTGAGTGGACAGGGGGCTACACTGAAGCTCTCTTC. It is translated as CASSEWTGGYTEALF.